This T cell receptor beta chain was captured in a study of blood T cells in healthy people across ages. There are 15 residues in the CDR3. Germline CDR1 is SGDLS and CDR2 is YYNGEE. A second about 7 to 12 cycle PCR used barcoded and J-beta primers. TCRdb ran MiXCR on the 5' RACE reads and lists one entry per CDR3 protein. Of more than 1,000,000 distinct CDR3 sequences in the sample, roughly 24% were seen once. For this clonotype: Its antigen is unknown. Germline and junction disagree at one end, which may indicate a read error.

Findings and caveats of the study: CMV infection status of these donors was not known. Higher naive T cell percentage went strongly together with higher TCR beta diversity.

These data were likewise used in another study, on T cells of mothers and their children.

The sequencing input was blood. The chain uses TRBV9 and TRBJ2-3, with a possible D match to TRBD2 (5 bases). The receptor was derived from a girl aged 2 to 10 in good health. The CDR3 loop is CASSPGVSSTDTQFF. The CDR3 nucleotides read TGTGCCAGCAGCCCCGGGGTCTCTAGCACAGATACGCAGTTTTTT. Combining the CDR3 with reference TRBV9 and TRBJ2-3 gives the whole variable domain DSGVTQTPKHLITATGQRVTLRCSPRSGDLSVYWYQQSLDQGLQFLIQYYNGEERAKGNILERFSAQQFPDLHSELNLSSLELGDSALYFCASSPGVSSTDTQFFGPGTRLTVL.